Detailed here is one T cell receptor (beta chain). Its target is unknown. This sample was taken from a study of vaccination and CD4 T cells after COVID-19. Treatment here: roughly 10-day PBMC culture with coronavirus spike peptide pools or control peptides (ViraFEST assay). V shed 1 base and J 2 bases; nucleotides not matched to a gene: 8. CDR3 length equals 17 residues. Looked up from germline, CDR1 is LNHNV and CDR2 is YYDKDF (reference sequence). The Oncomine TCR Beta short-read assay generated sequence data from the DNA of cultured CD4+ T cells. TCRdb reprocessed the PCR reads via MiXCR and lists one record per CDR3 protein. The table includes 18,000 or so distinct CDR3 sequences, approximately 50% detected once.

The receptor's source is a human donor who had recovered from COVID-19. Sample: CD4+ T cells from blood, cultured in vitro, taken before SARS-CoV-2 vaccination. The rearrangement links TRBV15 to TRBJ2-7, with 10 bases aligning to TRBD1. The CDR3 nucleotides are TGTGCCACCAGCAGAGCCAATCCGGGACAGGGGACCTACGAGCAGTACTTC. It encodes CATSRANPGQGTYEQYF.